This T cell receptor (beta chain) was recorded in a study of cytomegalovirus exposure and HLA in healthy donors. Background on the study: Early on, a data release was issued that held 80 million to 90 million unique TCRs from HLA-typed donors.

Regarding this clone: The target antigen is unknown.

Study findings and constraints: With DRB1 most and HLA-C fewest, TCR association rates differed between HLA loci in a later analysis. The authors listed approximately 150 TCR beta chains as cytomegalovirus-associated.

Amplification used 60 Vbeta primers and 13 Jbeta primers. The protocol was immunoSEQ multiplex PCR, while the TCRdb copy is restricted to in-frame clones and leaves out a portion. This table holds 150,000 to 200,000 clones, approximately 86% found once. This sequence originates from a woman aged 18-29 years in good health and CMV-seronegative. The specimen was PBMCs.

CDR3 DNA sequence: TGTGCCAGTAGTACCGGGGGACGCTCTGGGGCCAACGTCCTGACTTTC. Translation gives CASSTGGRSGANVLTF. The V and J genes are TRBV19 and TRBJ2-6, with D maybe TRBD2 (6 bases). This CDR3 has 16 residues. V lost 4 bases and J 0 bases, leaving 10 bases between the germline ends. Per the germline V gene, CDR1 is LNHDA and CDR2 is SQIVND (reference sequence).